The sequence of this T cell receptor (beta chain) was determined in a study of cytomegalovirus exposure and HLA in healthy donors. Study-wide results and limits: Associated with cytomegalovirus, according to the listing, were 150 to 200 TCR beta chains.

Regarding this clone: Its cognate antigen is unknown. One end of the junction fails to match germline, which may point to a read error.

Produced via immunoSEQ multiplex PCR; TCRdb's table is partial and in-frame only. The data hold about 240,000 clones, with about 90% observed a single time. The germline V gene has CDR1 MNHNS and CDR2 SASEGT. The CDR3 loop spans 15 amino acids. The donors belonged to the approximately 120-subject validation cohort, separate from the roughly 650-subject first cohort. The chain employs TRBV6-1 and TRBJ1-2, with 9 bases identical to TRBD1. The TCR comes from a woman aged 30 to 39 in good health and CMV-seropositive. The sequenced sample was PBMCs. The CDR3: CASREGTGRGYGYTF. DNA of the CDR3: TGTGCCAGCAGAGAAGGGACAGGGAGAGGCTATGGCTACACCTTC.